A selection of T cell receptor beta chains follows, all from one sample in a study of blood T cell repertoires in COVID-19. Some clones are missing from TCRdb's copy, which holds only in-frame ones; the method was immunoSEQ multiplex PCR. The sample has about 260,000 clones, around 86% seen once; the top ten hold around 8.8%. The specimen sequenced was peripheral blood. The source of these receptors is a middle-aged man with active or convalescent COVID-19. Both conserved end residues are part of each CDR3. The D gene is left open where the match is weak. Size values are once, few and many counts, or a class for expanded clones, and some rows have none.

CDR3 DNA	CDR3 protein	V gene	J gene	CDR3 length	clone size	D gene
TGTGCCAGCTCAACGGTATACCAAGAGACCCAGTACTTC	CASSTVYQETQYF	TRBV6-5	TRBJ2-5	13	NA	NA
TGTGCCAGCAGTGTAGGGGGGACAGGCAACACCCAAGCTTTCTTT	CASSVGGTGNTQAFF	TRBV2	TRBJ1-1	15	NA	TRBD1
TGTGCCACCAGTGACCCGGGCAGGGCCGCAGGCTACACCTTC	CATSDPGRAAGYTF	TRBV24-1	TRBJ1-2	14	NA	NA
TGTGCCAGCAGCCCAAGGACAGGAATGAACACTGAAGCTTTCTTT	CASSPRTGMNTEAFF	TRBV7-3	TRBJ1-1	15	NA	TRBD1
TGTGCCAGCAGTTTCCTAAGTGAAGCTACGCAGTATTTT	CASSFLSEATQYF	TRBV5-6	TRBJ2-3	13	NA	NA
TGTGCCAGTAGTAGGCTCGACAGGGGCAATCAGCCCCAGCATTTT	CASSRLDRGNQPQHF	TRBV19	TRBJ1-5	15	few	TRBD1
TGTGCCAGTAGTATACGGTGGACAGGGGACATTCGCAGTGGAAACACCATATATTTT	CASSIRWTGDIRSGNTIYF	TRBV19	TRBJ1-3	19	once	TRBD1
TGTGCCAGCAGCCCGGCACGGGGGGCGAACACCGGGGAGCTGTTTTTT	CASSPARGANTGELFF	TRBV5-4	TRBJ2-2	16	NA	TRBD2
TGCGCCAGCAGCTTTCTGGACAGAAAGAACACTGAAGCTTTCTTT	CASSFLDRKNTEAFF	TRBV5-1	TRBJ1-1	15	NA	NA
TGTGCCAGCAGCTTAGCTGAGGGCGGGAGGTCATCCAATGAGCAGTTCTTC	CASSLAEGGRSSNEQFF	TRBV11-2	TRBJ2-1	17	large	TRBD2
TGTGCCAGCTCACCAACCAGCGGGAGGGCAGGCTCCTACAATGAGCAGTTCTTC	CASSPTSGRAGSYNEQFF	TRBV18	TRBJ2-1	18	NA	TRBD2
TGTGCCAGCTCACCGTCCAGTGAGGGTCGGGAGCAGTACTTC	CASSPSSEGREQYF	TRBV18	TRBJ2-7	14	NA	NA
TGTGCCAGCAGTGAGACAGGGGGCTCGGACACCATATATTTT	CASSETGGSDTIYF	TRBV6-1	TRBJ1-3	14	NA	TRBD1
TGTGCCAGCAGCGGCGCTAGCGGGAGGGCCTACAATGAGCAGTTCTTC	CASSGASGRAYNEQFF	TRBV27	TRBJ2-1	16	NA	TRBD2
TGTGCCAGCAGCCAGTTCAGTCAGGGGAACTATGGCTACACCTTC	CASSQFSQGNYGYTF	TRBV4-2	TRBJ1-2	15	NA	NA
TGTGCCACTTCAACTACAGGGAACACTGAAGCTTTCTTT	CATSTTGNTEAFF	TRBV6-6	TRBJ1-1	13	once	NA
TGTGCCAGTAGTGGACAGGGGGGGGCCTACAATGAGCAGTTCTTC	CASSGQGGAYNEQFF	TRBV19	TRBJ2-1	15	NA	TRBD1
TGTGCCTGGACGGTACCTAACGGGGGAGGTCGGACTGAAGCTTTCTTT	CAWTVPNGGGRTEAFF	TRBV30	TRBJ1-1	16	NA	NA
TGTGCCGTACCCACTACCGGGACAGGGGCATCTGGCTACACCTTC	CAVPTTGTGASGYTF	TRBV28	TRBJ1-2	15	NA	TRBD1
TGTGCCAGCAAAACTCAGGGGCCTCAGCCCCAGCATTTT	CASKTQGPQPQHF	TRBV28	TRBJ1-5	13	NA	NA
TGTGCCAGCAGCGAAAGGGGGTGGGAGACCCAGTACTTC	CASSERGWETQYF	TRBV7-9	TRBJ2-5	13	NA	NA
TGTGCCAGCAGCCAAGGTAGGACAGGGTACACTGAAGCTTTCTTT	CASSQGRTGYTEAFF	TRBV3-1/TRBV3-2	TRBJ1-1	15	NA	TRBD1
TGTGCCAGCAGCTTAGTTGAGGGAACAGCTTTCTTT	CASSLVEGTAFF	TRBV7-9	TRBJ1-1	12	NA	NA
TGTGCCAGCGCAGGGGGGATGGCGAACACTGAAGCTTTCTTT	CASAGGMANTEAFF	TRBV6-5	TRBJ1-1	14	once	TRBD1
TGTGCTAGCAGCTTCAGGCAGGGTGAGACCCAGTACTTC	CASSFRQGETQYF	TRBV7-7	TRBJ2-5	13	NA	NA
TGTGCCAGCAGCTCACGACTAGCGGGGCAAGAGACCCAGTACTTC	CASSSRLAGQETQYF	TRBV5-4	TRBJ2-5	15	NA	TRBD2
TGTGCCAGCTCACCTGGGACAGTGAAGGAGTGGGGCTACACCTTC	CASSPGTVKEWGYTF	TRBV18	TRBJ1-2	15	NA	TRBD1
TGTGCAGAGAGTAGCGGGGGGGCGAGCATTCAGTACTTC	CAESSGGASIQYF	TRBV2	TRBJ2-4	13	medium-sized	TRBD2
TGTGCCAGCAGTAATACAGGGTTGAGCAATCAGCCCCAGCATTTT	CASSNTGLSNQPQHF	TRBV6-5	TRBJ1-5	15	NA	NA
TGTGCCAGCAGTGTTAGACAGGACACTGAAGCTTTCTTT	CASSVRQDTEAFF	TRBV2	TRBJ1-1	13	NA	NA
TGTGCCAGCAGCTTATGGACTAGCGGAGATACGCAGTATTTT	CASSLWTSGDTQYF	TRBV7-9	TRBJ2-3	14	NA	TRBD2
TGTGCCAGCAGCCGGCGGCCCCAAGAGACCCAGTACTTC	CASSRRPQETQYF	TRBV3-1/TRBV3-2	TRBJ2-5	13	NA	NA
TGTGCCAGCAGCTTCGACAGGGGCACTGAAGCTTTCTTT	CASSFDRGTEAFF	TRBV9	TRBJ1-1	13	NA	TRBD1
TGTGCCAGTACTCCCCGGACAGGGTTGTATAGCAATCAGCCCCAGCATTTT	CASTPRTGLYSNQPQHF	TRBV19	TRBJ1-5	17	NA	TRBD1
TGTGCCAGCAGTGTCGGGACTAGCGGGAGTGCGACCCAGTACTTC	CASSVGTSGSATQYF	TRBV2	TRBJ2-5	15	NA	TRBD2
TGTGCCAGTAGTATTAGCGGAGTAAATGAGCAGTTCTTC	CASSISGVNEQFF	TRBV19	TRBJ2-1	13	once	NA
TGTGCCAGTAGACAACGGACAGGGGACGGCTACACCTTC	CASRQRTGDGYTF	TRBV19	TRBJ1-2	13	NA	TRBD1
TGTGCCAGCAGCGCAACTAGCGGAAGAACAGATACGCAGTATTTT	CASSATSGRTDTQYF	TRBV9	TRBJ2-3	15	NA	TRBD2
TGTGCCAGCAGTCCTAGCGTAGAGCAGTTCTTC	CASSPSVEQFF	TRBV7-9	TRBJ2-1	11	NA	NA
TGTGCCAGTAGTAAGGGACTAGCGGGCTCCACAGATACGCAGTATTTT	CASSKGLAGSTDTQYF	TRBV19	TRBJ2-3	16	NA	TRBD2
TGTGCCAGCAGTTCGTCAGGGGGTTCTGTCAAAAACATTCAGTACTTC	CASSSSGGSVKNIQYF	TRBV25-1	TRBJ2-4	16	NA	TRBD1
TGTGCCAGCAGCTGGGGAGACTATGGCTACACCTTC	CASSWGDYGYTF	TRBV11-2	TRBJ1-2	12	NA	NA
TGTGCCACCCTCCAAGCCAGCGGGAGTGTTAATGAGCAGTTCTTC	CATLQASGSVNEQFF	TRBV2	TRBJ2-1	15	NA	TRBD2
TGTGCCAGCAGTAGGGGACTCCCGAGCGAGCCCCAGCATTTT	CASSRGLPSEPQHF	TRBV6-5	TRBJ1-5	14	NA	NA
TGTGCCAGCAGCTCAGGGACAGGGGGCATGGTGGATGAGCAGTTCTTC	CASSSGTGGMVDEQFF	TRBV5-5	TRBJ2-1	16	NA	TRBD1
TGCGCCAGCAGCTTGGCACTAGCCCCGGCACCGGAGCTGTTTTTT	CASSLALAPAPELFF	TRBV5-1	TRBJ2-2	15	NA	NA
TGTGCCAGCAGCCAACAGATCGGGATTCACACAGATACGCAGTATTTT	CASSQQIGIHTDTQYF	TRBV3-1/TRBV3-2	TRBJ2-3	16	NA	NA
TGTGCCAGTAGTATGGGACAGGGGGCGTTTGGCTACACCTTC	CASSMGQGAFGYTF	TRBV19	TRBJ1-2	14	NA	TRBD1
TGTGCCAGCAGTCGGGACAGCGGAAGCAATCAGCCCCAGCATTTT	CASSRDSGSNQPQHF	TRBV2	TRBJ1-5	15	few	TRBD1
TGTGCCAGCAGCCCCGGGACTAGCGGGGGGGCAGATACGCAGTATTTT	CASSPGTSGGADTQYF	TRBV4-2	TRBJ2-3	16	NA	TRBD2
TGTGCCAGCAGCCTCCGACAGTTGACTGAAGCTTTCTTT	CASSLRQLTEAFF	TRBV28	TRBJ1-1	13	NA	NA
TGTGCCATCGGGAGGGGCGAGGATGAAAAACTGTTTTTT	CAIGRGEDEKLFF	TRBV10-3	TRBJ1-4	13	NA	NA